The 26 T cell receptor beta chains below all came from one sample that was sequenced in a study of T-cell memory formation after mild COVID-19 (dated by TCRdb to the early 2020s). The library was prepared using 5' RACE. Sequencer: Illumina NovaSeq 6000. The raw public data were reprocessed by TCRdb itself: fastp quality trimming at Q25, MiXCR clonotype calling, in-frame beta chains only. CDR3 protein sequences are deduplicated, and each keeps its most common genes and DNA. The table for this sample lists fewer than 450,000 distinct CDR3 sequences; around a fifth of them were counted only once. The ten largest clones add up to about 12% of the sample. The sample comprised PBMCs or a T cell subset sorted from them (not recorded which). These receptors were taken from an adult woman who had mild COVID-19 (a few samples of this study predate the infection). The sample titles of this study are shuffled in the database, so cell type and time point are left out; the donor was told from shared clones.

This rearrangement joins TRBV11-3 to TRBJ2-1, with 8 bases identical to TRBD1. J gave up 9 bases and V 5 bases, and 18 bases lay outside the gene matches. Germline CDR1 is SGHNT and CDR2 is YENEEA. The CDR3 consists of 17 residues. In nucleotides, the CDR3 is TGTGCCAGCAGCCCCCGATCCGGACAGGGTGGCCCGGGTGAGCAGTTCTTC. Its translation: CASSPRSGQGGPGEQFF.

J is TRBJ2-3 and V is TRBV4-1, with D unclear. V shed 0 bases and J shed 2 bases, with 12 bases lying between them. The CDR3 is made up of 16 amino acids. Per germline, CDR1 MGHRA and CDR2 YSYEKL. The CDR3 loop reads CASSQDLEQFTDTQYF. The CDR3 DNA sequence: TGCGCCAGCAGCCAAGATTTGGAACAGTTCACAGATACGCAGTATTTT.

This clonotype has a count of ten or more. The chain couples TRBV9 to TRBJ2-7; possible D gene TRBD1, 6 bases. Trimming took off 2 bases at V and 0 bases at J, with 6 bases between the two ends. Per the germline V gene, CDR1 is SGDLS and CDR2 is YYNGEE. The CDR3 consists of 13 residues. CDR3 DNA sequence: TGTGCCAGCAGCGTCAGGGGCTCCTACGAGCAGTACTTC. Residues: CASSVRGSYEQYF.

V usage is TRBV11-2 and J usage is TRBJ1-5; D remains ambiguous. Trimming removed 1 base at V and 0 bases at J, with 4 bases between. In germline, CDR1 is SGHAT, CDR2 FQNNGV. This CDR3 has 14 amino acids. The CDR3 protein is CASSLATSNQPQHF. The DNA for the CDR3 is TGTGCCAGCAGCTTAGCGACTAGCAATCAGCCCCAGCATTTT.

A few counts support this clonotype. The rearrangement uses TRBV7-9 and TRBJ2-1; perhaps TRBD2 as D (5 bases). CDR1 is SEHNR, CDR2 FQNEAQ, per germline (reference sequence). This CDR3 region has 14 residues. With 5 bases removed from V and 2 bases from J, the gap between germline ends came to 10 bases. CDR3 in amino acids: CASSTRVTYNEQFF. For the CDR3, the DNA is TGTGCCAGCAGCACGCGGGTGACCTACAATGAGCAGTTCTTC.

This clonotype occurred a few times. The chain uses TRBV20-1 and TRBJ2-1; possible D gene TRBD2, 6 bases. The germline CDR1 and CDR2 sequences are DFQATT and SNEGSKA (reference sequence). V was pared by 0 bases and J by 0 bases, with 15 bases between. CDR3 length: 17 residues. CDR3 protein: CSARDPLSGFSYNEQFF. In nucleotides, the CDR3 is TGCAGTGCTAGAGACCCCCTTAGCGGATTCTCCTACAATGAGCAGTTCTTC.

The V and J genes are TRBV18 and TRBJ2-1; no clear D gene. Germline assignment: CDR1 KGHSH and CDR2 LQKENI. This CDR3 is built from 14 residues. V was trimmed by 6 bases and J by 4 bases, leaving 13 bases between them. CDR3 region: CASSTTPGYNEQFF. CDR3 bases: TGTGCCAGCTCCACTACCCCAGGTTACAATGAGCAGTTCTTC.

The chain couples TRBV18 to TRBJ2-5; 7 bases fit TRBD1. This CDR3 comprises 14 residues. V trimming: 2 bases; J trimming: 3 bases; junction bases outside the gene matches: 3. Germline V gene lookup returns CDR1 KGHSH and CDR2 LQKENI. This chain's CDR3 is CASSPEGTEETQYF. CDR3 bases: TGTGCCAGCTCACCAGAAGGGACAGAAGAGACCCAGTACTTC. Based on the CDR3 plus reference TRBV18 and TRBJ2-5, the full variable domain is NAGVMQNPRHLVRRRGQEARLRCSPMKGHSHVYWYRQLPEEGLKFMVYLQKENIIDESGMPKERFSAEFPKEGPSILRIQQVVRGDSAAYFCASSPEGTEETQYFGPGTRLLVL.

V is TRBV6-2 or TRBV6-3 and J is TRBJ2-1, with 7 bases matching TRBD2. The germline V gene has CDR1 MNHEY and CDR2 SVGEGT. The junction had 11 bases not matched to a gene; V was cut back by 7 bases and J by 5 bases. CDR3 length: 15 residues. Here the CDR3 reads CASMRRSSGNNEQFF. CDR3 DNA sequence: TGTGCCAGCATGCGGAGGTCTAGCGGAAACAATGAGCAGTTCTTC.

The V gene is TRBV5-1, the J gene TRBJ2-2; TRBD2 is a possible D gene (7 bases). Germline V gene lookup returns CDR1 SGHRS and CDR2 YFSETQ. Trimming stripped 3 bases from V and 5 bases from J, with 14 bases between. The CDR3 runs 15 residues. The CDR3 is CASSSVGGRTGELFF. The DNA for the CDR3 is TGCGCCAGCAGCTCAGTCGGGGGGCGTACCGGGGAGCTGTTTTTT.

This clonotype has just a few counts. The V call is TRBV7-9, the J call TRBJ2-5; D unresolved. The CDR3 has 15 residues. V was shortened by 2 bases and J by 5 bases, with 15 bases between the two germline ends. Per the germline V gene, CDR1 is SEHNR and CDR2 is FQNEAQ (reference sequence). The DNA of the CDR3 is TGTGCCAGCAGCTTATCGACAAGGGTTTTGGAGACCCAGTACTTC. Amino acid sequence: CASSLSTRVLETQYF.

The sample holds one count of this clonotype. The chain combines TRBV6-2 or TRBV6-3 with TRBJ2-7; 10 bases align to TRBD2. Losses at the gene ends were 8 bases for V and 5 bases for J; bases not matched to a gene: 9. Germline V gene lookup returns CDR1 MNHEY and CDR2 SVGEGT. The CDR3 totals 14 residues. The CDR3 loop is CASASSGRSHEQYF. As DNA, the CDR3 is TGTGCCAGCGCCTCTAGCGGGAGAAGCCACGAGCAGTACTTC.

The chain links TRBV5-1 to TRBJ2-7, with 9 bases identical to TRBD1. Germline-derived CDR1 and CDR2 are SGHRS and YFSETQ. The V gene end was trimmed by 5 bases and the J gene end by 2 bases; junction bases not matched to a gene: 5. This CDR3 contains 14 residues. The chain's CDR3 is CASRWTGEAYEQYF. CDR3 bases: TGCGCCAGCAGGTGGACAGGGGAGGCCTACGAGCAGTACTTC.

The chain joins TRBV2 to TRBJ2-2, with 9 bases lining up with TRBD1. The CDR3 runs to 15 residues. The V and J ends lost 8 bases and 6 bases, in that order; junction bases with no gene match: 10. Germline CDR1 and CDR2: SNHLY and FYNNEI. CDR3 DNA sequence: TGTGCCAGCTCCGAGGGCCGGACAGGGGCCGGGGAGCTGTTTTTT. Protein sequence: CASSEGRTGAGELFF.

This clonotype was detected a few times. The rearrangement links TRBV7-9 to TRBJ2-1; D perhaps matches TRBD1 (6 bases). V was cut by 7 bases and J by 10 bases, with 14 bases left in between. The CDR3 has 12 residues. CDR1 and CDR2 (germline): SEHNR, FQNEAQ (reference sequence). The CDR3 sequence is CASTLGAWEQFF. The CDR3, as DNA: TGTGCCAGCACCCTGGGGGCCTGGGAGCAGTTCTTC.

V usage is TRBV29-1 and J usage is TRBJ2-5, with D maybe TRBD2 (5 bases). This CDR3 has 12 amino acids. V was cut by 6 bases and J by 4 bases, with 12 bases left in between. Germline V gene sequence: CDR1 SQVTM, CDR2 ANQGSEA. In nucleotides, the CDR3 is TGCAGCGTGACGACTACTGGAGAGACCCAGTACTTC. Translation gives CSVTTTGETQYF.

The rearrangement links TRBV4-2 to TRBJ1-4; possible D gene TRBD1, 5 bases. Germline CDR1 and CDR2: LGHNA and YNFKEQ. Between the trimmed V and J ends, which lost 0 bases and 7 bases, there was a span of 12 bases. This CDR3 has 15 residues. The CDR3 DNA sequence: TGTGCCAGCAGCCAAGATCCCCAGGGTAGTGAAAAACTGTTTTTT. This gives the protein CASSQDPQGSEKLFF.

This clonotype was detected a few times. The chain has TRBV4-3 and TRBJ2-1; 7 nucleotides agree with TRBD1. CDR1 and CDR2 from the germline V gene are LGHNA and YSLEER. This CDR3 region has 17 residues. Trimming took 4 bases from V and 3 from J; bases not matched to a gene: 12. The DNA for the CDR3 is TGCGCCAGCAGCCCTCGTTGGGGACAGACCTTCTACAATGAGCAGTTCTTC. Residues: CASSPRWGQTFYNEQFF.

The table lists this clonotype with a few counts. This chain joins TRBV20-1 and TRBJ2-7; unclear D gene. The CDR3 is 12 amino acids. Germline CDR1 is DFQATT and CDR2 is SNEGSKA (reference sequence). The V end was cut by 0 bases, the J end by 5 bases, with 8 bases between. In DNA, the CDR3 is TGCAGTGCTAGAGATGGAAAAAACGAGCAGTACTTC. Its protein product is CSARDGKNEQYF.

Only a few counts were recorded for this clonotype. The V gene is TRBV4-1, the J gene TRBJ2-7; D gene uncertain. This CDR3 has 13 amino acids. CDR1 is MGHRA, CDR2 YSYEKL, per germline. Trimming removed 0 bases from V and 1 base from J, with 4 bases in between. CDR3 coding DNA: TGCGCCAGCAGCCAAGAGGTGTCCTACGAGCAGTACTTC. It codes for CASSQEVSYEQYF.

The chain links TRBV4-3 to TRBJ1-2; 8 bases are shared with TRBD1. The CDR3 has 14 residues. The J segment lost 8 bases and the V segment lost 5 bases, leaving 10 bases of the junction unmatched. Germline V lookup: CDR1 LGHNA, CDR2 YSLEER. For the CDR3, the DNA is TGCGCCAGCAGCACACTTACAGGGGGTCGAGGCTACACCTTC. Translated: CASSTLTGGRGYTF.

The chain carries TRBV7-9 and TRBJ2-7; D is unresolved. Trimming cost V 0 bases and J 4 bases, with 13 bases left between them. The CDR3 covers 15 residues. CDR1 is SEHNR, CDR2 FQNEAQ, per germline (reference sequence). Here the CDR3 DNA reads TGTGCCAGCAGCTTAGCGTACACTACCCCATACGAGCAGTACTTC. Residues: CASSLAYTTPYEQYF.

The chain carries TRBV7-9 and TRBJ2-3, with D hard to call. There are 16 residues in the CDR3. The V and J ends lost 0 bases and 2 bases respectively, with 12 bases between them. Germline CDR1 is SEHNR and CDR2 is FQNEAQ (reference sequence). DNA for the CDR3: TGTGCCAGCAGCTTAGCGGGGTTTAGACTCACAGATACGCAGTATTTT. Amino acids: CASSLAGFRLTDTQYF. The entire variable domain, with the rest obtained from reference TRBV7-9 and TRBJ2-3, is as follows: DTGVSQNPRHKITKRGQNVTFRCDPISEHNRLYWYRQTLGQGPEFLTYFQNEAQLEKSRLLSDRFSAERPKGSFSTLEIQRTEQGDSAMYLCASSLAGFRLTDTQYFGPGTRLTVL.

A few counts support this clonotype. The chain couples TRBV2 to TRBJ2-5; TRBD2 might be the D (6 bases). Per germline, CDR1 SNHLY and CDR2 FYNNEI. V gave up 1 base and J gave up 2 bases, with 14 bases separating them. CDR3 length: 16 residues. The CDR3: CASSEEVADPQETQYF. CDR3 bases: TGTGCCAGCAGTGAAGAAGTAGCGGATCCTCAAGAGACCCAGTACTTC. The variable domain in full, with the rest retrieved from reference TRBV2 and TRBJ2-5, is EPEVTQTPSHQVTQMGQEVILRCVPISNHLYFYWYRQILGQKVEFLVSFYNNEISEKSEIFDDQFSVERPDGSNFTLKIRSTKLEDSAMYFCASSEEVADPQETQYFGPGTRLLVL.

The genes are TRBV18 and TRBJ1-1; no reliable D call. The V gene's germline CDR1 is KGHSH and CDR2 LQKENI. The CDR3 contains 16 residues. V shed 4 bases and J shed 4 bases, with 19 bases lying between them. The CDR3 DNA reads TGTGCCAGCTCACTAGGAGGTAGGAGACTATCCACTGAAGCTTTCTTT. Protein: CASSLGGRRLSTEAFF.

This clonotype was seen at least ten times. The chain couples TRBV3-1 to TRBJ1-5; D not resolved. There are 12 residues in the CDR3. Germline values: CDR1 LGHDT, CDR2 YNNKEL (reference sequence). V was cut by 1 base and J by 6 bases, with 4 bases left in between. CDR3 protein: CASSQVGQPQHF. The CDR3 nucleotides read TGTGCCAGCAGCCAAGTGGGTCAGCCCCAGCATTTT.